This T cell receptor beta chain appears in the sequencing data of a study of T cell repertoires in cytomegalovirus infection. Study details: Carrying CMV and the relevant HLA type showed in public TCR beta signatures. Findings and caveats of the study: Identification of carriers of CMV plus the relevant HLA was performed using cumulative public TCR beta family frequency.

This CDR3 has 14 residues. Trimming pared 5 bases from V and 14 bases from J, leaving 21 bases between. Germline V CDR1 and CDR2: SEHNR, FQNEAQ (reference sequence). In regard to this clonotype: The antigen is undetermined.

TCRdb analysed the reads with MiXCR anew, one entry per CDR3 protein. The profile shows about 700,000 distinct CDR3 sequences, 33% of them singletons. The TCR was taken from a human donor in good health (CMV status not recorded). Some clones in this sample may be carry-over from other donors' samples. The chain joins TRBV7-9 to TRBJ1-4; D remains ambiguous. Sequences were derived from cultured PBMCs, sampled from culture after CMV antigen stimulation. CDR3 DNA: TGTGCCAGCAGCCCAAGGAACGTGGTCTCTAATCTGTTTTTT. It translates to CASSPRNVVSNLFF.